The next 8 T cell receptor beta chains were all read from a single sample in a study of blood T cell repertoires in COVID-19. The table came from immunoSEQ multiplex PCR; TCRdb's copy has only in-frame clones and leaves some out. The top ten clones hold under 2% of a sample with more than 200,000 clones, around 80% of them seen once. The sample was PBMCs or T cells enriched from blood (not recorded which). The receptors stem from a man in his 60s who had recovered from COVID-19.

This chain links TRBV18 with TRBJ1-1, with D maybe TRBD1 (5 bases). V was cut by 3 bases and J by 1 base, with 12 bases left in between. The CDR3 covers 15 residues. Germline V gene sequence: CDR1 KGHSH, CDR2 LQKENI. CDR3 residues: CASSPDISRNTEAFF. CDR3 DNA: TGTGCCAGCTCACCGGACATTTCCAGGAACACTGAAGCTTTCTTT.

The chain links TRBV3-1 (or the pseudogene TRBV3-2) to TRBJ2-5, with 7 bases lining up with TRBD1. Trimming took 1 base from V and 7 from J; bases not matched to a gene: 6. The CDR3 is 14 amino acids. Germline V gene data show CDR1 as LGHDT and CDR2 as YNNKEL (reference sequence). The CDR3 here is CASSQGRTGATQYF. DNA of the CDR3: TGTGCCAGCAGCCAAGGGAGAACAGGGGCGACCCAGTACTTC.

For the CDR3, the DNA is TGCGCCAGCAGCTTGGATGGCAGGGGCGGGTACAATGAGCAGTTCTTC. Translation gives CASSLDGRGGYNEQFF. V usage is TRBV5-1 and J usage is TRBJ2-1, with D perhaps TRBD1 (6 bases). Trimming removed 0 bases at V and 4 bases at J, with 14 bases between. The V gene's germline CDR1 is SGHRS and CDR2 YFSETQ. The CDR3 is 16 residues long.

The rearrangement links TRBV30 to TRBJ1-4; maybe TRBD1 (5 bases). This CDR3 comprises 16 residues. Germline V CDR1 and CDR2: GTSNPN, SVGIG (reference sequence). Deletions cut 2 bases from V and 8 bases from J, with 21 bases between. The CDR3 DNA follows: TGTGCCTGGAGTTCGCCTTCGGACCCCGGGGGAGAAAAACTGTTTTTT. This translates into CAWSSPSDPGGEKLFF.

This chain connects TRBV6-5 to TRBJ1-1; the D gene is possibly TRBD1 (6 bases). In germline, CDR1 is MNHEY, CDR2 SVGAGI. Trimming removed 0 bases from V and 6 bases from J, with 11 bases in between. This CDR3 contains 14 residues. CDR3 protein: CASSYSNEGAEAFF. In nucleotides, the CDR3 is TGTGCCAGCAGTTACTCGAATGAGGGGGCTGAAGCTTTCTTT.

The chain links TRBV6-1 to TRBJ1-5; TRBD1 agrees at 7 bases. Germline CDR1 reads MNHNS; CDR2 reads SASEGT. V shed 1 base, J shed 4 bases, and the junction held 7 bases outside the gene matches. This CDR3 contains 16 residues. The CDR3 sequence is CASSEGQGRPNQPQHF. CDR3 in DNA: TGTGCCAGCAGTGAAGGACAGGGTCGACCTAATCAGCCCCAGCATTTT.

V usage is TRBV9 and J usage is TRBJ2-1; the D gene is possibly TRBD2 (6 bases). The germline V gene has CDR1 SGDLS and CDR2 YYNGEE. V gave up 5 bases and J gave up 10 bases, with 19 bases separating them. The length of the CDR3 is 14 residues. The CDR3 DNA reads TGTGCCAGCAGGCCTACCCTGGAGGGGTTGGAGCAGTTCTTC. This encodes CASRPTLEGLEQFF.

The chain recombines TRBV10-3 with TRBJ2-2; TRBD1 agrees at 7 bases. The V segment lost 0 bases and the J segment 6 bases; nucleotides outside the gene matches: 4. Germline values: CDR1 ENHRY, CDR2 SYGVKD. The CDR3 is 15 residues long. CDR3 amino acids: CAISESYRGAGELFF. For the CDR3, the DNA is TGTGCCATCAGTGAGTCCTACAGGGGAGCCGGGGAGCTGTTTTTT.